This TCR beta chain comes out of a study of cytomegalovirus exposure and HLA in healthy donors. Whole-study results and caveats: Clonal expansion was found to be greater in HLA-associated TCR beta chains than in equally common others in a later analysis.

Primers for the PCR totalled 60 Vbeta and 13 Jbeta. Assay: immunoSEQ multiplex PCR; the TCRdb copy retains only in-frame clones and omits some. The table includes roughly 65,000 clones, over 75% detected once. With 7 bases removed from V and 2 bases from J, the gap between germline ends came to 9 bases. CDR1 is MDHEN and CDR2 is SYDVKM in the germline V gene. The CDR3 runs to 13 residues. The sample holds a few counts of this clone. Its matching antigen is unknown. V is TRBV28 and J is TRBJ1-5; the D gene is possibly TRBD1 (5 bases). Source material: PBMCs. This receptor was taken from a woman aged 30 to 39 in good health and CMV-seronegative. CDR3 in DNA: TGTGCCAGCACCTGGGGGGGCAATCAGCCCCAGCATTTT. It specifies CASTWGGNQPQHF.